What follows are 24 T cell receptor beta chains derived from one specimen sequenced in a study of cytomegalovirus exposure and HLA in healthy donors. The PCR was carried out with 60 Vbeta primers and 13 Jbeta primers. TCRdb keeps only in-frame clones here, not all; method: immunoSEQ multiplex PCR. The data hold about 200,000 clones, with 83% observed a single time. Sequencing was carried out using PBMCs. The receptors were sampled from a girl aged 5-17 years in good health and CMV-seronegative.

The V gene is TRBV9, the J gene TRBJ2-7; 8 positions agree with TRBD2. Germline lookup yields CDR1 SGDLS and CDR2 YYNGEE. The CDR3 length is 16 residues. Trimming cost V 4 bases and J 2 bases; bases outside gene matches: 11. CDR3: CASSPRGGTSTYEQYF. As DNA, the CDR3 is TGTGCCAGCAGCCCCAGAGGCGGGACTAGTACCTACGAGCAGTACTTC.

The V gene is TRBV7-3, the J gene TRBJ2-2; perhaps TRBD2 as D (6 bases). Germline-derived CDR1 and CDR2 are SGHTA and FQGTGA. The CDR3 runs to 17 residues. Trimming removed 2 bases at V and 6 bases at J, with 19 bases between. The CDR3 region has the DNA TGTGCCAGCAGCTTACCATCCGCCCTCCCGGGGGCCGGGGAGCTGTTTTTT. Its translation is CASSLPSALPGAGELFF.

This clone was observed a few times. In the same sample, other DNA sequences code for this CDR3. CDR3 sequence (DNA): TGTGCCAGCAGTTACTCCAGCCCTGGACAGGGACGGGGGCAGTACTTC. Amino acids: CASSYSSPGQGRGQYF. The genes are TRBV6-5 and TRBJ2-7; 8 nucleotides agree with TRBD1. Germline CDR1 and CDR2: MNHEY and SVGAGI. Trimming at V came to 0 bases and at J to 9 bases, leaving 13 bases not matched to a gene. The CDR3 is 16 residues long.

The chain employs TRBV7-9 and TRBJ1-5, with TRBD1 identical over 7 bases. After removal of 1 base from V and 3 bases from J, the junction contained 3 bases not matched to a gene. CDR1 SEHNR and CDR2 FQNEAQ come from the germline V gene (reference sequence). The CDR3 is made up of 15 amino acids. CDR3 DNA sequence: TGTGCCAGCAGCTTAGGACAGGGAGTCAATCAGCCCCAGCATTTT. Translated, it gives CASSLGQGVNQPQHF.

This clone was recorded a few times. The V and J genes are TRBV6-5 and TRBJ2-7, with 8 bases aligning to TRBD2. This CDR3 spans 14 amino acids. The trim removed 6 bases at V and 2 bases at J, leaving 6 bases unmatched. CDR1 and CDR2 (germline): MNHEY, SVGAGI. The CDR3 protein is CASRSGSSPYEQYF. CDR3 sequence (DNA): TGTGCCAGCAGGAGCGGGAGTTCCCCCTACGAGCAGTACTTC.

The chain employs TRBV5-1 and TRBJ1-6, with TRBD1 as a possible D gene (5 bases). There are 17 residues in the CDR3. The V and J ends lost 4 bases and 5 bases respectively, with 19 bases between them. CDR1 SGHRS and CDR2 YFSETQ come from the germline V gene. The CDR3 protein is CASSLMTATVNNSPLHF. The DNA for the CDR3 is TGCGCCAGCAGCCTGATGACAGCTACTGTTAATAATTCACCCCTCCACTTT.

On this clone: Other DNA sequences in this sample translate to the same CDR3. The chain links TRBV30 to TRBJ1-2; D may be TRBD1 (5 bases). The CDR3 covers 12 residues. Germline CDR1 GTSNPN, CDR2 SVGIG (reference sequence). Trimming took off 4 bases at V and 3 bases at J, with 9 bases between the two ends. The CDR3 reads CAWTQGYYGYTF. The DNA of the CDR3 is TGTGCCTGGACGCAGGGCTACTATGGCTACACCTTC.

The chain recombines TRBV7-7 with TRBJ2-5; 9 nucleotides agree with TRBD2. CDR3 length: 16 residues. CDR1 and CDR2 from the germline V gene are SSHAT and FNYEAQ (reference sequence). Trimming took 0 bases from V and 1 from J; bases not matched to a gene: 3. Written as DNA, the CDR3 is TGTGCCAGCAGCTTAGCTCCAGCGGGGGGCCAAGAGACCCAGTACTTC. Translating it yields CASSLAPAGGQETQYF. Using reference TRBV7-7 and TRBJ2-5 for the parts outside the CDR3, the full variable domain is GAGVSQSPRYKVTKRGQDVTLRCDPISSHATLYWYQQALGQGPEFLTYFNYEAQPDKSGLPSDRFSAERPEGSISTLTIQRTEQRDSAMYRCASSLAPAGGQETQYFGPGTRLLVL.

This sequence joins TRBV25-1 and TRBJ2-1; D gene ambiguous. Germline V gives CDR1 MGHDK, CDR2 SYGVNS. V was shortened by 6 bases and J by 5 bases, with 8 bases between the two germline ends. The CDR3 has 12 amino acids. The CDR3 region is CASRYLNNEQFF. The CDR3 DNA follows: TGTGCCAGCAGATATCTAAACAATGAGCAGTTCTTC.

The chain links TRBV27 to TRBJ1-1; D unresolved. CDR3 size: 15 residues. V was clipped by 0 bases and J by 8 bases, with 16 bases between them. CDR1 MNHEY and CDR2 SMNVEV come from the germline V gene (reference sequence). The CDR3 sequence: CASSLSPRTEDEAFF. The CDR3 DNA sequence: TGTGCCAGCAGTTTATCTCCCAGGACGGAGGACGAAGCTTTCTTT.

The V gene is TRBV11-3, the J gene TRBJ2-3; D is unclear. Germline lookup yields CDR1 SGHNT and CDR2 YENEEA. V lost 1 base to trimming and J lost 3 bases, with 8 bases between them. The CDR3 contains 14 residues. CDR3 bases: TGTGCCAGCAGCTTAGGGAGTATAACAGATACGCAGTATTTT. This sequence encodes CASSLGSITDTQYF.

The CDR3 DNA sequence: TGCGCCATCAAGCCGGGACAGATCTACGAGCAGTACTTC. Translated, it gives CAIKPGQIYEQYF. This chain joins TRBV4-1 and TRBJ2-7; 7 nucleotides line up with TRBD1. The length of the CDR3 is 13 residues. The J segment lost 3 bases and the V segment lost 10 bases, leaving 9 bases of the junction unmatched. Per germline, CDR1 MGHRA and CDR2 YSYEKL.

The chain employs TRBV7-9 and TRBJ1-6; 10 positions match TRBD1. Germline V gives CDR1 SEHNR, CDR2 FQNEAQ (reference sequence). This CDR3 contains 17 residues. V dropped 3 bases and J dropped 7; count of bases not matched to a gene: 9. The chain's CDR3 is CASSFRWSGQGNSPLHF. In nucleotides, the CDR3 is TGTGCCAGCAGCTTTCGGTGGTCGGGACAGGGGAATTCACCCCTCCACTTT. The entire variable domain, with the rest obtained from reference TRBV7-9 and TRBJ1-6, is as follows: DTGVSQNPRHKITKRGQNVTFRCDPISEHNRLYWYRQTLGQGPEFLTYFQNEAQLEKSRLLSDRFSAERPKGSFSTLEIQRTEQGDSAMYLCASSFRWSGQGNSPLHFGNGTRLTVT.

As to this clone: The sample has other DNA sequences that encode this CDR3 too. The chain carries TRBV18 and TRBJ2-7, with D maybe TRBD1 (5 bases). V lost 3 bases, J lost 0 bases, and 9 bases lay in between. Germline values: CDR1 KGHSH, CDR2 LQKENI. The length of the CDR3 is 14 residues. CDR3 nucleotides: TGTGCCAGCTCACCCGACAGAAACTCCTACGAGCAGTACTTC. Amino acids: CASSPDRNSYEQYF.

This chain joins TRBV2 and TRBJ2-3; D might be TRBD2 (6 bases). Trimming removed 8 bases at V and 0 bases at J, with 12 bases between. This CDR3 region has 14 residues. Germline V lookup: CDR1 SNHLY, CDR2 FYNNEI. CDR3 sequence (DNA): TGTGCCAGCCTTCTGGGACTCAGCACAGATACGCAGTATTTT. It translates to CASLLGLSTDTQYF. Based on the CDR3 plus reference TRBV2 and TRBJ2-3, the full variable domain is EPEVTQTPSHQVTQMGQEVILRCVPISNHLYFYWYRQILGQKVEFLVSFYNNEISEKSEIFDDQFSVERPDGSNFTLKIRSTKLEDSAMYFCASLLGLSTDTQYFGPGTRLTVL.

This clone has only a few counts. DNA of the CDR3: TGTGCCAGCTCACCAGCAAGGGGGAACACCGGGGAGCTGTTTTTT. It yields the protein CASSPARGNTGELFF. The chain has TRBV18 and TRBJ2-2, with a possible D match to TRBD1 (5 bases). The CDR3 contains 15 residues. Germline V gene data show CDR1 as KGHSH and CDR2 as LQKENI. The V end lost 2 bases, the J end lost 1 base, and 8 bases lay between the germline ends.

This rearrangement joins TRBV14 to TRBJ1-3; the D is unclear. Trimming stripped 5 bases from V and 4 bases from J, with 15 bases between. Germline loops: CDR1 SGHDN, CDR2 FVKESK. The CDR3 is 15 residues long. The CDR3 DNA is TGTGCCAGCAGCAGGAACCCTTGGGCCGGAAACACCATATATTTT. Protein product: CASSRNPWAGNTIYF.

This clone has a handful of counts. The rearrangement links TRBV25-1 to TRBJ1-1, with a tentative D call TRBD1 (5 bases). V was shortened by 3 bases and J by 4 bases, with 9 bases between the two germline ends. The germline gives CDR1 MGHDK, CDR2 SYGVNS. The CDR3 consists of 13 residues. The CDR3 spells CASSDLGGTEAFF. In DNA form, the CDR3 reads TGTGCCAGCAGTGATCTGGGGGGCACTGAAGCTTTCTTT. The full variable domain, in which reference TRBV25-1 and TRBJ1-1 provide the parts outside the CDR3, is EADIYQTPRYLVIGTGKKITLECSQTMGHDKMYWYQQDPGMELHLIHYSYGVNSTEKGDLSSESTVSRIRTEHFPLTLESARPSHTSQYLCASSDLGGTEAFFGQGTRLTVV.

This chain connects TRBV2 to TRBJ2-1, with TRBD2 matching over 14 bases. The CDR3 runs 17 residues. Per germline, CDR1 SNHLY and CDR2 FYNNEI. The junction had 7 bases not matched to a gene; V was cut back by 3 bases and J by 6 bases. The CDR3 DNA is TGTGCCAGCAGTGACACCCCCGGGACTAGCGGGGGCAATGAGCAGTTCTTC. The encoded protein is CASSDTPGTSGGNEQFF.

The V and J genes are TRBV6-6 and TRBJ1-2, with D possibly TRBD1 on 5 matching bases. V lost 11 bases and J 4 bases, leaving 20 bases between the germline ends. The germline V gene encodes CDR1 MNHNY and CDR2 SVGAGI (reference sequence). CDR3 size: 14 residues. CDR3 in DNA: TGTGCCGGGGCGACAGAGACGACCGGCTATGGCTACACCTTC. This sequence encodes CAGATETTGYGYTF.

The chain recombines TRBV7-9 with TRBJ1-5; D is unresolved. The CDR3 is 12 amino acids. Trimming cost V 4 bases and J 7 bases, with 8 bases left between them. CDR1 is SEHNR and CDR2 is FQNEAQ in the germline V gene (reference sequence). CDR3 DNA sequence: TGTGCCAGCAGCTCCTTTGAGCAGCCCCAGCATTTT. It is translated as CASSSFEQPQHF.

This chain connects TRBV28 to TRBJ1-1, with 7 positions matching TRBD1. The germline V gene encodes CDR1 MDHEN and CDR2 SYDVKM. Unmatched junction bases numbered 5, after V lost 6 bases and J lost 7 bases. The CDR3 consists of 12 residues. CDR3: CASSLDRNEAFF. The CDR3 DNA sequence: TGTGCCAGCAGCCTGGACAGGAATGAAGCTTTCTTT.

V gene TRBV6-1 combines with J gene TRBJ2-7, with 9 bases fitting TRBD2. The V gene's germline CDR1 is MNHNS and CDR2 SASEGT. J lost 4 bases, V lost 6 bases, and 4 bases had no gene match. This CDR3 is built from 13 residues. The CDR3 sequence: CASRWTSEYEQYF. As DNA, the CDR3 is TGTGCCAGCAGGTGGACTAGCGAGTACGAGCAGTACTTC.

The rearrangement uses TRBV29-1 and TRBJ2-1; D gene unclear. The CDR3 runs to 15 residues. V gave up 5 bases and J gave up 0 bases, with 14 bases separating them. The germline V gene has CDR1 SQVTM and CDR2 ANQGSEA. CDR3 sequence: CSVTEPKFSYNEQFF. DNA of the CDR3: TGCAGCGTTACCGAGCCAAAATTCTCCTACAATGAGCAGTTCTTC.